A selection of T cell receptor beta chains follows, all from one sample in a study of T cells in Graves' hyperthyroidism and ophthalmopathy. TCRdb ran MiXCR on the multiplex PCR reads and lists one entry per CDR3 protein. The sample shows more than 450,000 distinct CDR3 sequences, about 20% of them seen only once. Sequencing was performed on blood. Receptors were obtained from a man in his forties with Graves' ophthalmopathy. Each CDR3 is given with its conserved first and last residue. D genes are given only for firm matches. Clone sizes are given selectively: once, few, many, or a class where the clone is expanded.

V gene: TRBV6-6
D gene: TRBD2
CDR3 length: 16
clone size: few
J gene: TRBJ2-3
CDR3 DNA: TGTGCCAGCAGTTACACAGGACTAGCGGGGGGAGATACGCAGTATTTT
CDR3 protein: CASSYTGLAGGDTQYF

V gene: TRBV12-5
D gene: NA
CDR3 length: 14
clone size: few
J gene: TRBJ1-1
CDR3 DNA: TGTGCTAGTGCCCTGACAGGTACGAACACTGAAGCTTTCTTT
CDR3 protein: CASALTGTNTEAFF

V gene: TRBV20-1
D gene: NA
CDR3 length: 15
clone size: few
J gene: TRBJ2-7
CDR3 DNA: TGCAGTGCTAGAGACGTACAGGGTATTCAAAACGAGCAGTACTTC
CDR3 protein: CSARDVQGIQNEQYF

V gene: TRBV11-2
D gene: TRBD2
CDR3 length: 14
clone size: many
J gene: TRBJ2-7
CDR3 DNA: TGTGCCAGCAGCTTAGGCGGGGGGCCCTACGAGCAGTACTTC
CDR3 protein: CASSLGGGPYEQYF

V gene: TRBV9
D gene: TRBD2
CDR3 length: 18
clone size: NA
J gene: TRBJ2-1
CDR3 DNA: TGTGCCAGCAGCGTAGCTCTACTAGCGGGGGGTTCCTACAATGAGCAGTTCTTC
CDR3 protein: CASSVALLAGGSYNEQFF

V gene: TRBV5-1
D gene: NA
CDR3 length: 15
clone size: many
J gene: TRBJ1-1
CDR3 DNA: TGCGCCAGCAGCCGCGAAACAGGGAGGAACACTGAAGCTTTCTTT
CDR3 protein: CASSRETGRNTEAFF

V gene: TRBV24-1
D gene: NA
CDR3 length: 16
clone size: few
J gene: TRBJ2-1
CDR3 DNA: TGTGCCACCAGTGACCCCGGACCTTCCGGAGGCAATGAGCAGTTCTTC
CDR3 protein: CATSDPGPSGGNEQFF

V gene: TRBV4-2
D gene: TRBD2
CDR3 length: 17
clone size: NA
J gene: TRBJ2-2
CDR3 DNA: TGTGCCAGCAGCCAGGGGCTAGCGGGAGAGAACACCGGGGAGCTGTTTTTT
CDR3 protein: CASSQGLAGENTGELFF

V gene: TRBV20-1
D gene: NA
CDR3 length: 16
clone size: few
J gene: TRBJ2-7
CDR3 DNA: TGCAGTGCTAGAGAGCTCCTCGAGGGGACCCCCTACGAGCAGTACTTC
CDR3 protein: CSARELLEGTPYEQYF

V gene: TRBV7-9
D gene: NA
CDR3 length: 15
clone size: NA
J gene: TRBJ1-6
CDR3 DNA: TGTGCCAGCAGCTTTGGGGGTCAGCGTAATTCACCCCTCCACTTT
CDR3 protein: CASSFGGQRNSPLHF

V gene: TRBV5-6
D gene: NA
CDR3 length: 16
clone size: few
J gene: TRBJ2-3
CDR3 DNA: TGTGCCAGCAGCTTCACAGGACGGGGACGGGCAGATACGCAGTATTTT
CDR3 protein: CASSFTGRGRADTQYF

V gene: TRBV7-9
D gene: TRBD1
CDR3 length: 15
clone size: NA
J gene: TRBJ1-4
CDR3 DNA: TGTGCCAGCAGCTTGAGGACAGGGGGCTATGAAAAACTGTTTTTT
CDR3 protein: CASSLRTGGYEKLFF

V gene: TRBV27
D gene: TRBD1
CDR3 length: 15
clone size: many
J gene: TRBJ2-7
CDR3 DNA: TGTGCCAGCAGTTTCAGGACAGGGGGCACCTACGAGCAGTACTTC
CDR3 protein: CASSFRTGGTYEQYF

V gene: TRBV2
D gene: NA
CDR3 length: 15
clone size: many
J gene: TRBJ1-5
CDR3 DNA: TGTGCCAGCAGTGAATCTGCAGGGAGCGATCAGCCCCAGCATTTT
CDR3 protein: CASSESAGSDQPQHF

V gene: TRBV9
D gene: NA
CDR3 length: 15
clone size: NA
J gene: TRBJ2-2
CDR3 DNA: TGTGCCAGCAGCGACTTAAGCGCGAACACCGGGGAGCTGTTTTTT
CDR3 protein: CASSDLSANTGELFF

V gene: TRBV20-1
D gene: TRBD1
CDR3 length: 13
clone size: few
J gene: TRBJ1-2
CDR3 DNA: TGCAGTGCTAGGCGGACAGGGAAGAATGGCTACACCTTC
CDR3 protein: CSARRTGKNGYTF

V gene: TRBV29-1
D gene: TRBD1
CDR3 length: 13
clone size: few
J gene: TRBJ1-4
CDR3 DNA: TGCAGCGTTACGGGACAGGGTATCGGAAAACTGTTTTTT
CDR3 protein: CSVTGQGIGKLFF

V gene: TRBV5-1
D gene: NA
CDR3 length: 13
clone size: few
J gene: TRBJ1-4
CDR3 DNA: TGCGCCAGCAGCTTTACCGGGGGAGAAAAACTGTTTTTT
CDR3 protein: CASSFTGGEKLFF

V gene: TRBV5-6
D gene: TRBD1
CDR3 length: 16
clone size: NA
J gene: TRBJ2-3
CDR3 DNA: TGTGCCAGCAGCCCTACCGGGACAGGGGAGGAAGATACGCAGTATTTT
CDR3 protein: CASSPTGTGEEDTQYF

V gene: TRBV4-1
D gene: NA
CDR3 length: 15
clone size: NA
J gene: TRBJ2-2
CDR3 DNA: TGCGCCAGCAGCCACGGGCAGGGAAAGGTCGGGGAGCTGTTTTTT
CDR3 protein: CASSHGQGKVGELFF

V gene: TRBV27
D gene: NA
CDR3 length: 14
clone size: few
J gene: TRBJ1-1
CDR3 DNA: TGTGCCAGCAGTTTACAGGACACGAACACTGAAGCTTTCTTT
CDR3 protein: CASSLQDTNTEAFF

V gene: TRBV6-1
D gene: NA
CDR3 length: 16
clone size: NA
J gene: TRBJ2-7
CDR3 DNA: TGTGCCAGCAGTGAAGATGGCAGGTCTCTCTTCTACGAGCAGTACTTC
CDR3 protein: CASSEDGRSLFYEQYF

V gene: TRBV5-1
D gene: TRBD2
CDR3 length: 15
clone size: many
J gene: TRBJ2-1
CDR3 DNA: TGCGCCAGCAGCCAGACTAGCGGGGGGATCAATGAGCAGTTCTTC
CDR3 protein: CASSQTSGGINEQFF

V gene: TRBV12-3/TRBV12-4
D gene: TRBD1
CDR3 length: 16
clone size: NA
J gene: TRBJ1-2
CDR3 DNA: TGTGCCAGCAGTCACGTATTCGCGGGGACAGGGAATGGCTACACCTTC
CDR3 protein: CASSHVFAGTGNGYTF

V gene: TRBV12-3/TRBV12-4
D gene: NA
CDR3 length: 11
clone size: many
J gene: TRBJ2-1
CDR3 DNA: TGTGCCAGCTTACTTGGGAATGAGCAGTTCTTC
CDR3 protein: CASLLGNEQFF

V gene: TRBV6-1
D gene: TRBD2
CDR3 length: 16
clone size: few
J gene: TRBJ2-7
CDR3 DNA: TGTGCCAGCAGTGAAGCGCTTGCTAGCGGGAGATACGAGCAGTACTTC
CDR3 protein: CASSEALASGRYEQYF

V gene: TRBV7-3
D gene: NA
CDR3 length: 16
clone size: few
J gene: TRBJ1-1
CDR3 DNA: TGTGCCAGCAGCTTAGGACCCGGGACACTGAACACTGAAGCTTTCTTT
CDR3 protein: CASSLGPGTLNTEAFF